This TCR beta chain was documented in a study of T cells in localized non-small cell lung cancer. V was cut by 7 bases and J by 0 bases, with 11 bases left in between. CDR1 is SNHLY, CDR2 FYNNEI, per germline. This CDR3 comprises 14 residues. Assay: immunoSEQ multiplex PCR; the TCRdb copy retains only in-frame clones and omits some. The sample shows roughly 20,000 clones, 65% to 85% of them seen only once. The rearrangement links TRBV2 to TRBJ2-3; perhaps TRBD2 as D (5 bases). This TCR came from a man aged 40 to 75 with stage I lung adenocarcinoma. The sample consisted of peripheral blood, taken before any cancer treatment. The CDR3 coding sequence is TGTGCCAGCACCGGACTGGCGAGCACAGATACGCAGTATTTT. Its translation: CASTGLASTDTQYF.